One and the same sample provided the 19 T cell receptor beta chains below, sequenced in a study of T cell responses to AZD1222 COVID-19 vaccine. Data came from immunoSEQ multiplex PCR; TCRdb stores just in-frame clones and leaves some out. The sample contains tens of thousands of clones, more than 70% of which appear only once. The sequences come from peripheral blood, collected on day 0 of AZD1222 vaccination. The receptors were gathered from an adult in good health.

V usage is TRBV5-1 and J usage is TRBJ1-1, with 8 positions matching TRBD1. The CDR3 totals 15 residues. The germline gives CDR1 SGHRS, CDR2 YFSETQ. V shed 5 bases and J 2 bases; nucleotides not matched to a gene: 8. Written as DNA, the CDR3 is TGCGCCAGCAGAGTCCCAGGGGGCCCTAACACTGAAGCTTTCTTT. Translating it yields CASRVPGGPNTEAFF. The variable domain in full, with the rest retrieved from reference TRBV5-1 and TRBJ1-1, is KAGVTQTPRYLIKTRGQQVTLSCSPISGHRSVSWYQQTPGQGLQFLFEYFSETQRNKGNFPGRFSGRQFSNSRSEMNVSTLELGDSALYLCASRVPGGPNTEAFFGQGTRLTVV.

This rearrangement joins TRBV9 to TRBJ1-1, with 7 bases matching TRBD1. This CDR3 region has 16 residues. Losses at the gene ends were 3 bases for V and 5 bases for J; bases not matched to a gene: 13. Looked up from germline, CDR1 is SGDLS and CDR2 is YYNGEE. The CDR3 is CASSGDPGQPRTEAFF. CDR3 nucleotide sequence: TGTGCCAGCAGCGGCGACCCGGGACAGCCTAGGACTGAAGCTTTCTTT.

The chain couples TRBV2 to TRBJ1-1; TRBD1 matches at 7 bases. The CDR3 extends over 14 amino acids. The germline gives CDR1 SNHLY, CDR2 FYNNEI. Trimming removed 5 bases from V and 0 bases from J; junction bases left unmatched: 3. The CDR3 sequence is CASSITGVNTEAFF. The CDR3 nucleotides read TGTGCCAGCAGTATAACAGGGGTGAACACTGAAGCTTTCTTT.

This clone has only a few counts. The chain couples TRBV5-4 to TRBJ2-1; 12 bases align to TRBD2. This CDR3 has 19 residues. V gave up 4 bases and J gave up 3 bases; unmatched junction bases: 14. Per the germline V gene, CDR1 is SGHNT and CDR2 is YYREEE (reference sequence). The CDR3 coding sequence is TGTGCCAGCAGCCAAACTAGCGGGGGGACCCTTCGGATCTACAATGAGCAGTTCTTC. It codes for CASSQTSGGTLRIYNEQFF.

This clone was found once. The chain combines TRBV11-2 with TRBJ2-2; 14 bases agree with TRBD2. The CDR3 runs to 16 residues. The V gene's germline CDR1 is SGHAT and CDR2 FQNNGV. The V and J ends lost 5 bases and 7 bases, in that order; junction bases with no gene match: 6. The CDR3 DNA reads as TGTGCCAGCAGCCTCGGGACTAGCGGGGGATTCGGGGAGCTGTTTTTT. Translating it yields CASSLGTSGGFGELFF.

There are a few counts of this clone. V and J are TRBV5-1 and TRBJ2-7, with 7 bases lining up with TRBD2. The CDR3 length is 15 residues. Per the germline V gene, CDR1 is SGHRS and CDR2 is YFSETQ. V gave up 0 bases and J gave up 2 bases; unmatched junction bases: 5. DNA of the CDR3: TGCGCCAGCAGCTTGGATACCAGCGGGACCTACGAGCAGTACTTC. Its protein product is CASSLDTSGTYEQYF.

This clone has a handful of counts. The J gene is TRBJ1-1, the V gene TRBV13; D is unresolved. Germline V gene sequence: CDR1 PRHDT, CDR2 FYEKMQ (reference sequence). The CDR3 loop spans 14 amino acids. V lost 5 bases and J 4 bases, leaving 14 bases between the germline ends. CDR3 in amino acids: CASSRLLESTEAFF. The CDR3 bases are TGTGCCAGCAGCCGCCTCTTGGAAAGCACTGAAGCTTTCTTT.

The CDR3 spells CAWGLSGRRNTEAFF. The DNA for the CDR3 is TGTGCCTGGGGTTTATCGGGACGGAGAAACACTGAAGCTTTCTTT. The V gene is TRBV30, the J gene TRBJ1-1, with D possibly being TRBD1 (5 bases). V was shortened by 5 bases and J by 2 bases, with 18 bases between the two germline ends. Germline V gene sequence: CDR1 GTSNPN, CDR2 SVGIG (reference sequence). The CDR3 covers 15 residues.

The CDR3 DNA sequence: TGTGCCAGCAGCGCCACAGGGGTTGGCAATCAGCCCCAGCATTTT. Translation: CASSATGVGNQPQHF. The rearrangement links TRBV5-6 to TRBJ1-5, with 7 positions matching TRBD1. The CDR3 extends over 15 amino acids. The germline CDR1 and CDR2 sequences are SGHDT and YYEEEE. Trimming removed 4 bases from V and 2 bases from J; junction bases left unmatched: 6.

This clone was recorded a few times. The genes are TRBV5-4 and TRBJ1-1; tentative D call: TRBD1 (5 bases). CDR1 is SGHNT, CDR2 YYREEE, per germline (reference sequence). This CDR3 comprises 13 residues. Trimming pared 2 bases from V and 3 bases from J, leaving 8 bases between. The CDR3 coding sequence is TGTGCCAGCAGCTTCTCCAGGGACACTGAAGCTTTCTTT. It yields the protein CASSFSRDTEAFF.

The J gene is TRBJ2-5, the V gene TRBV3-1 (or the pseudogene TRBV3-2), with TRBD2 identical over 10 bases. V shed 1 base, J shed 9 bases, and the junction held 8 bases outside the gene matches. Germline V gene sequence: CDR1 LGHDT, CDR2 YNNKEL (reference sequence). The CDR3 consists of 15 residues. The CDR3 loop reads CASSQGTSGQGAQYF. Here the CDR3 DNA reads TGTGCCAGCAGCCAAGGGACTAGCGGTCAGGGGGCCCAGTACTTC.

The chain is built from TRBV5-1 and TRBJ2-2; D is unresolved. CDR1 and CDR2 from the germline V gene are SGHRS and YFSETQ. Trimming shortened V by 2 bases and J by 0 bases, and 8 bases separated the two germline ends. The CDR3 has 15 amino acids. CDR3 region: CASSLTVANTGELFF. CDR3 in DNA: TGCGCCAGCAGCTTAACGGTGGCGAACACCGGGGAGCTGTTTTTT.

In this sample, this clone turned up once. The chain employs TRBV2 and TRBJ2-3; D call uncertain. The V gene's germline CDR1 is SNHLY and CDR2 FYNNEI. The CDR3 runs 14 residues. The V end lost 3 bases, the J end lost 4 bases, and 11 bases lay between the germline ends. The CDR3 nucleotides read TGTGCCAGCAGTGAGCTAGATGACGCAGATACGCAGTATTTT. Its protein is CASSELDDADTQYF.

The V gene is TRBV11-2, the J gene TRBJ2-2, with TRBD2 as a possible D gene (6 bases). V dropped 3 bases and J dropped 1 base, with 9 bases sitting between them. CDR1 and CDR2 from the germline V gene are SGHAT and FQNNGV. The CDR3 sequence is 15 residues long. The CDR3 sequence: CASSLTRENTGELFF. The CDR3 DNA reads as TGTGCCAGCAGCTTGACGCGGGAGAACACCGGGGAGCTGTTTTTT.

The V and J genes are TRBV7-9 and TRBJ1-4, with TRBD1 identical over 7 bases. The CDR3 has 15 amino acids. Germline CDR1 and CDR2: SEHNR and FQNEAQ (reference sequence). After removal of 4 bases from V and 0 bases from J, the junction contained 2 bases not matched to a gene. CDR3 sequence (DNA): TGTGCCAGCAGCTCCGACAGGGCAACTAATGAAAAACTGTTTTTT. Its protein is CASSSDRATNEKLFF.

The gene calls are TRBV7-9 and TRBJ2-5, with D possibly called TRBD1 or TRBD2 (6 bases each). Germline V gene lookup returns CDR1 SEHNR and CDR2 FQNEAQ (reference sequence). The CDR3 contains 14 residues. With 3 bases removed from V and 5 bases from J, the gap between germline ends came to 13 bases. CDR3 amino acids: CASSFQGRSETQYF. In DNA, the CDR3 is TGTGCCAGCAGCTTCCAGGGGAGGTCGGAGACCCAGTACTTC.

This clone occurred many times. This chain connects TRBV6-6 to TRBJ2-1; the D call may be TRBD1 or TRBD2 (5 bases each). The CDR3 is 14 amino acids. Germline V lookup: CDR1 MNHNY, CDR2 SVGAGI (reference sequence). With 6 bases removed from V and 3 bases from J, the gap between germline ends came to 12 bases. CDR3 DNA sequence: TGTGCCAGCAGCGGGGACGGAGGCTACAATGAGCAGTTCTTC. Translated: CASSGDGGYNEQFF.

In its sample, this clone was seen once. In DNA, the CDR3 is TGTGCCAGCAGCTTCCTACAGACAGGCCGCCAAGAGACCCAGTACTTC. Its translation: CASSFLQTGRQETQYF. The V call is TRBV7-4, the J call TRBJ2-5, with TRBD1 as a possible D gene (6 bases). Germline CDR1 reads SGHVT; CDR2 reads SQSDAQ. This CDR3 has 16 amino acids. V lost 3 bases to trimming and J lost 1 base, with 15 bases between them.

The V gene is TRBV5-8, the J gene TRBJ1-2; tentatively, D is TRBD1 (6 bases). V shed 4 bases and J shed 4 bases, with 14 bases lying between them. CDR1 SGHTS and CDR2 YDEGEE come from the germline V gene. CDR3 length: 14 amino acids. The CDR3 DNA follows: TGTGCCAGCAGCCCAAGCGGGGGCCCCTATGGCTACACCTTC. It codes for CASSPSGGPYGYTF.